What follows are 21 T cell receptor beta chains derived from one specimen sequenced in a study of shared clonotypes between healthy human individuals. Measured with immunoSEQ multiplex PCR; TCRdb has only the in-frame clones, and not every one. The repertoire includes roughly 510,000 clones, 60% to 80% of them detected once, and under 15% sits in the top ten. The sample consisted of PBMCs. These receptors originate from a woman in her thirties or forties in good health. Some clones in this sample may be carry-over from other donors' samples.

The chain uses TRBV7-2 and TRBJ2-1, with a weak D call TRBD2 (6 bases). CDR3 size: 16 residues. Per the germline V gene, CDR1 is SGHTA and CDR2 is FQGNSA. Trimming took 2 bases from V and 8 from J, leaving 19 bases between them. The chain's CDR3 is CASSLTGAGHVYEQFF. The DNA of the CDR3 is TGTGCCAGCAGCTTAACAGGAGCGGGTCATGTCTATGAGCAGTTCTTC.

The chain's CDR3 is CASSLILAGGQETQYF. The CDR3 DNA reads as TGTGCCAGCAGCTTGATACTAGCGGGAGGTCAAGAGACCCAGTACTTC. The V call is TRBV5-6, the J call TRBJ2-5; 12 bases are shared with TRBD2. The germline CDR1 and CDR2 sequences are SGHDT and YYEEEE. Germline trimming cut 1 base from V and 2 bases from J; bases unmatched to any gene: 3. The CDR3 extends over 16 amino acids.

This rearrangement joins TRBV6-5 to TRBJ1-1; TRBD1 agrees at 8 bases. V was pared by 8 bases and J by 1 base, with 6 bases of the junction left unmatched. CDR3 length: 14 residues. Per the germline V gene, CDR1 is MNHEY and CDR2 is SVGAGI. CDR3 sequence (DNA): TGTGCCAGCGGACGGACAGGGAAGAACACTGAAGCTTTCTTT. Protein: CASGRTGKNTEAFF.

V and J are TRBV4-2 and TRBJ2-1; 10 bases are shared with TRBD2. CDR1 and CDR2 (germline): LGHNA, YNFKEQ. Trimming took 0 bases from V and 4 from J; bases not matched to a gene: 3. The CDR3 consists of 16 residues. CDR3 in DNA: TGTGCCAGCAGCCAAGAAACTAGCGGGGAGTACAATGAGCAGTTCTTC. It is translated as CASSQETSGEYNEQFF.

V gene TRBV30 combines with J gene TRBJ2-7; 7 bases align to TRBD1. Trimming removed 2 bases from V and 7 bases from J; junction bases left unmatched: 8. In germline, CDR1 is GTSNPN, CDR2 SVGIG (reference sequence). This CDR3 comprises 13 residues. The CDR3 DNA reads TGTGCCTGGAGTAGAGACAGGGATGTTGAGCAGTACTTC. Amino acids: CAWSRDRDVEQYF.

This rearrangement joins TRBV7-9 to TRBJ1-1; tentative D call: TRBD1 (5 bases). V lost 5 bases and J lost 3, with 22 bases in between. Germline lookup yields CDR1 SEHNR and CDR2 FQNEAQ (reference sequence). The CDR3 contains 17 residues. The chain's CDR3 is CASSRNPGGYGDTEAFF. CDR3 in DNA: TGTGCCAGCAGCCGGAACCCCGGGGGATATGGAGACACTGAAGCTTTCTTT.

The chain carries TRBV6-1 and TRBJ2-3, with 9 bases that match TRBD1. V dropped 4 bases and J dropped 5; count of bases not matched to a gene: 4. The CDR3 has 14 amino acids. Germline-derived CDR1 and CDR2 are MNHNS and SASEGT. As DNA, the CDR3 is TGTGCCAGCAGTGGCCGGACAGGGGTAGATACGCAGTATTTT. It specifies CASSGRTGVDTQYF.

The chain recombines TRBV18 with TRBJ2-7; TRBD1 matches at 8 bases. The CDR3 runs to 14 residues. V lost 3 bases to trimming and J lost 6 bases; unmatched junction nucleotides: 7. Germline-derived CDR1 and CDR2 are KGHSH and LQKENI. CDR3 in amino acids: CASSPTDRGGEQYF. CDR3 bases: TGTGCCAGCTCACCCACTGACAGGGGAGGCGAGCAGTACTTC.

The chain joins TRBV6-6 to TRBJ2-1, with 10 bases identical to TRBD1. Germline assignment: CDR1 MNHNY and CDR2 SVGAGI (reference sequence). V dropped 2 bases and J dropped 5; count of bases not matched to a gene: 0. The CDR3 has 14 amino acids. CDR3 region: CASSYGTGDNEQFF. The CDR3 nucleotides read TGTGCCAGCAGTTACGGGACAGGGGACAATGAGCAGTTCTTC.

With respect to this clone: Other DNA sequences from this sample encode an identical CDR3 as well. The chain recombines TRBV7-2 with TRBJ2-7, with D perhaps given as TRBD1 or TRBD2 (6 bases each). This CDR3 comprises 14 residues. Germline V lookup: CDR1 SGHTA, CDR2 FQGNSA. Trimming took off 1 base at V and 0 bases at J, with 7 bases between the two ends. In DNA form, the CDR3 reads TGTGCCAGCAGCTTAGGGGGGGCCTCCTACGAGCAGTACTTC. Protein sequence: CASSLGGASYEQYF.

This chain links TRBV28 with TRBJ2-5; a weak D match, TRBD2 (5 bases). Deletions cut 5 bases from V and 0 bases from J, with 16 bases between. This CDR3 has 16 amino acids. Germline V gene data show CDR1 as MDHEN and CDR2 as SYDVKM. The CDR3 loop reads CASSPRTGMYQETQYF. CDR3 nucleotides: TGTGCCAGCAGTCCAAGGACCGGGATGTACCAAGAGACCCAGTACTTC.

This chain connects TRBV6-1 to TRBJ2-7; 9 bases match TRBD2. The CDR3 totals 15 residues. CDR1 and CDR2 (germline): MNHNS, SASEGT. The J segment lost 4 bases and the V segment lost 8 bases, leaving 12 bases of the junction unmatched. CDR3 residues: CASATSGSLSYEQYF. In DNA, the CDR3 is TGTGCCAGCGCGACTAGCGGAAGCTTGTCTTACGAGCAGTACTTC.

The chain links TRBV4-2 to TRBJ2-1; D is ambiguous. The germline V gene has CDR1 LGHNA and CDR2 YNFKEQ. The CDR3 covers 14 residues. V gave up 0 bases and J gave up 8 bases, with 11 bases separating them. CDR3 nucleotide sequence: TGTGCCAGCAGCCAAGAATGGGTAGCAGATGAGCAGTTCTTC. Residues: CASSQEWVADEQFF.

The rearrangement links TRBV4-1 to TRBJ1-2, with D possibly matching TRBD1 (6 bases). The CDR3 is 14 residues long. With 0 bases removed from V and 7 bases from J, the gap between germline ends came to 12 bases. Germline V CDR1 and CDR2: MGHRA, YSYEKL. In DNA, the CDR3 is TGCGCCAGCAGCCAAGATCTGGGGGCGCTTGGCTACACCTTC. Protein sequence: CASSQDLGALGYTF.

The chain links TRBV7-6 to TRBJ2-2; no firm D call. Deletions cut 5 bases from V and 0 bases from J, with 16 bases between. This CDR3 contains 17 residues. Germline values: CDR1 SGHVS, CDR2 FNYEAQ. For the CDR3, the DNA is TGTGCCAGCAGCCCGTACGCTAGAGGCGCGAACACCGGGGAGCTGTTTTTT. Its translation: CASSPYARGANTGELFF.

The chain employs TRBV5-4 and TRBJ2-3; the D is unclear. CDR3 length: 13 residues. The germline gives CDR1 SGHNT, CDR2 YYREEE (reference sequence). V was trimmed by 4 bases and J by 5 bases, leaving 11 bases between them. The CDR3 loop reads CASSGQVGDTQYF. CDR3 DNA sequence: TGTGCCAGCAGCGGCCAAGTTGGAGATACGCAGTATTTT.

This clone was seen just once. V is TRBV29-1 and J is TRBJ2-7, with 7 bases fitting TRBD1. This CDR3 region has 15 residues. The germline V gene encodes CDR1 SQVTM and CDR2 ANQGSEA. J lost 3 bases, V lost 3 bases, and 11 bases had no gene match. The CDR3 sequence: CSVDIGDSAFYEQYF. The CDR3 DNA sequence: TGCAGCGTTGATATCGGGGACAGCGCCTTCTACGAGCAGTACTTC.

This sequence joins TRBV14 and TRBJ2-1; D is undetermined. V was shortened by 9 bases and J by 7 bases, with 16 bases between the two germline ends. The CDR3 has 13 amino acids. Per germline, CDR1 SGHDN and CDR2 FVKESK. CDR3 loop: CASSGLFENEQFF. Written as DNA, the CDR3 is TGTGCCAGTAGTGGTTTATTCGAGAATGAGCAGTTCTTC. Together with reference TRBV14 and TRBJ2-1, the CDR3 gives the full variable domain: EAGVTQFPSHSVIEKGQTVTLRCDPISGHDNLYWYRRVMGKEIKFLLHFVKESKQDESGMPNNRFLAERTGGTYSTLKVQPAELEDSGVYFCASSGLFENEQFFGPGTRLTVL.

The chain links TRBV30 to TRBJ2-1, with D maybe TRBD2 (6 bases). The CDR3 is 15 residues long. V shed 2 bases and J shed 2 bases, with 13 bases lying between them. In germline, CDR1 is GTSNPN, CDR2 SVGIG (reference sequence). The chain's CDR3 is CAWSRRRDTYNEQFF. The CDR3 nucleotides read TGTGCCTGGAGTCGGCGGCGGGATACCTACAATGAGCAGTTCTTC.

This clone was counted ten times or more. This chain joins TRBV7-2 and TRBJ2-1, with D maybe TRBD1 (6 bases). Germline loops: CDR1 SGHTA, CDR2 FQGNSA. The V end was cut by 5 bases, the J end by 8 bases, with 13 bases between. The CDR3 spans 13 residues. CDR3 residues: CASSTTGWDEQFF. The CDR3 DNA is TGTGCCAGCAGCACAACAGGGTGGGATGAGCAGTTCTTC. Looking up the rest from reference TRBV7-2 and TRBJ2-1 gives the full variable domain: GAGVSQSPSNKVTEKGKDVELRCDPISGHTALYWYRQSLGQGLEFLIYFQGNSAPDKSGLPSDRFSAERTGGSVSTLTIQRTQQEDSAVYLCASSTTGWDEQFFGPGTRLTVL.

The chain couples TRBV5-1 to TRBJ2-1; tentatively, D is TRBD1 or TRBD2 (6 bases each). CDR1 is SGHRS and CDR2 is YFSETQ in the germline V gene. CDR3 length: 16 residues. Trimming removed 1 base at V and 0 bases at J, with 11 bases between. CDR3 DNA: TGCGCCAGCAGCTTGTACGGAGGGGGCTCCTACAATGAGCAGTTCTTC. Translating it yields CASSLYGGGSYNEQFF. Together with reference TRBV5-1 and TRBJ2-1, the CDR3 gives the full variable domain: KAGVTQTPRYLIKTRGQQVTLSCSPISGHRSVSWYQQTPGQGLQFLFEYFSETQRNKGNFPGRFSGRQFSNSRSEMNVSTLELGDSALYLCASSLYGGGSYNEQFFGPGTRLTVL.